The 3 T cell receptor beta chains in this list originate from one sample, sequenced in a study of blood T cell repertoires in COVID-19. TCRdb keeps only in-frame clones here, not all; method: immunoSEQ multiplex PCR. Of hundreds of thousands of clones listed, 85% are singletons. Sequenced sample: peripheral blood. Receptors originate from a woman under 30 with acute or convalescent COVID-19.

This chain links TRBV5-8 with TRBJ2-1; D is possibly TRBD1 (6 bases). Trimming left V 4 bases short and J 6 bases short, with 8 bases between. The CDR3 sequence is 12 residues long. Germline V gene lookup returns CDR1 SGHTS and CDR2 YDEGEE. The CDR3 DNA follows: TGTGCCAGCAGCAAGGACAGCAATGAGCAGTTCTTC. Translating gives CASSKDSNEQFF.

The rearrangement joins TRBV3-1 (or the pseudogene TRBV3-2) to TRBJ2-1; the D gene is possibly TRBD2 (6 bases). Trimming removed 1 base at V and 4 bases at J, with 11 bases between. Germline CDR1 reads LGHDT; CDR2 reads YNNKEL (reference sequence). CDR3 length: 15 residues. CDR3 DNA: TGTGCCAGCAGCCAAGGAACGGGAGTGTACAATGAGCAGTTCTTC. It is translated as CASSQGTGVYNEQFF.

About this clone itself: Other nucleotide sequences in the sample specify the same CDR3. CDR3 loop: CASSEEGLSYGYTF. CDR3 DNA: TGTGCCAGCAGTGAAGAGGGGTTAAGCTATGGCTACACCTTC. J is TRBJ1-2 and V is TRBV6-1; possibly TRBD1 for D (5 bases). Trimming took off 1 base at V and 4 bases at J, with 10 bases between the two ends. Germline CDR1 reads MNHNS; CDR2 reads SASEGT. The CDR3 covers 14 residues.